These T cell receptor beta chains were read from a single sample in a study of T-cell memory formation after mild COVID-19. One entry per CDR3 protein results from TCRdb running MiXCR on the 5' RACE reads. The sample carries about 540,000 distinct CDR3 sequences, 20% recorded once. Sequencing was performed on PBMCs or a T cell subset sorted from them (not recorded which). These receptors were collected from an adult woman who had mild COVID-19 (a few samples of this study predate the infection). Cell type and time point are not known. The CDR3 runs from the conserved cysteine through the conserved F or W. The D gene is left open where the match is weak. Not every row has a clone size; where given, it reads once, few, many or a size class.

CDR3 length: 12
clone size: -
J gene: TRBJ1-1
D gene: -
V gene: TRBV29-1
CDR3 DNA: TGCAGCGCCCTTTGGGCGCGCACTGAAGCTTTCTTT
CDR3 protein: CSALWARTEAFF

CDR3 length: 13
clone size: -
J gene: TRBJ1-5
D gene: TRBD1
V gene: TRBV29-1
CDR3 DNA: TGCAGCGTTGCCCAGGGGGCAGGCCAGCCCCAGCATTTT
CDR3 protein: CSVAQGAGQPQHF

CDR3 length: 15
clone size: -
J gene: TRBJ2-3
D gene: TRBD1
V gene: TRBV20-1
CDR3 DNA: TGCAGTGCTAGAGGACCCGACAGGGCAGGAGATACGCAGTATTTT
CDR3 protein: CSARGPDRAGDTQYF

CDR3 length: 16
clone size: few
J gene: TRBJ2-1
D gene: -
V gene: TRBV4-1
CDR3 DNA: TGCGCCAGCAGCCATCCCGGGCGGACTACGACCCATGAGCAGTTCTTC
CDR3 protein: CASSHPGRTTTHEQFF

CDR3 length: 13
clone size: -
J gene: TRBJ2-5
D gene: -
V gene: TRBV19
CDR3 DNA: TGTGCCAGTAGTGACCTAGCCCGGGAGACCCAGTACTTC
CDR3 protein: CASSDLARETQYF

CDR3 length: 13
clone size: few
J gene: TRBJ2-1
D gene: -
V gene: TRBV20-1
CDR3 DNA: TGCAGTGCTAGAGATTCCCAAGCGGATGAGCAGTTCTTC
CDR3 protein: CSARDSQADEQFF

CDR3 length: 17
clone size: -
J gene: TRBJ2-6
D gene: -
V gene: TRBV7-8
CDR3 DNA: TGTGCCAGCAGCTTAGGGGGAACACTCTCTGGGGCCAACGTCCTGACTTTC
CDR3 protein: CASSLGGTLSGANVLTF

CDR3 length: 14
clone size: -
J gene: TRBJ2-2
D gene: -
V gene: TRBV5-5
CDR3 DNA: TGTGCCAGCAGCTTGGGGGTCGAGGCCGGGGAGCTGTTTTTT
CDR3 protein: CASSLGVEAGELFF

CDR3 length: 15
clone size: few
J gene: TRBJ2-5
D gene: TRBD2
V gene: TRBV2
CDR3 DNA: TGTGCCAGCAGTAGCGGGAACCTACCCCAAGAGACCCAGTACTTC
CDR3 protein: CASSSGNLPQETQYF

CDR3 length: 16
clone size: few
J gene: TRBJ2-7
D gene: TRBD1
V gene: TRBV15
CDR3 DNA: TGTGCCACCAGCGCAGGAGGACAGGGAGGAACCTACGAGCAGTACTTC
CDR3 protein: CATSAGGQGGTYEQYF

CDR3 length: 15
clone size: many
J gene: TRBJ1-2
D gene: -
V gene: TRBV12-3/TRBV12-4
CDR3 DNA: TGTGCCAGCAGTTTCTCGGACCGCCCTAACTATGGCTACACCTTC
CDR3 protein: CASSFSDRPNYGYTF

CDR3 length: 12
clone size: -
J gene: TRBJ2-1
D gene: -
V gene: TRBV12-3/TRBV12-4
CDR3 DNA: TGTGCCAGCAGGGAGGACACGGGTGAGCAGTTCTTC
CDR3 protein: CASREDTGEQFF